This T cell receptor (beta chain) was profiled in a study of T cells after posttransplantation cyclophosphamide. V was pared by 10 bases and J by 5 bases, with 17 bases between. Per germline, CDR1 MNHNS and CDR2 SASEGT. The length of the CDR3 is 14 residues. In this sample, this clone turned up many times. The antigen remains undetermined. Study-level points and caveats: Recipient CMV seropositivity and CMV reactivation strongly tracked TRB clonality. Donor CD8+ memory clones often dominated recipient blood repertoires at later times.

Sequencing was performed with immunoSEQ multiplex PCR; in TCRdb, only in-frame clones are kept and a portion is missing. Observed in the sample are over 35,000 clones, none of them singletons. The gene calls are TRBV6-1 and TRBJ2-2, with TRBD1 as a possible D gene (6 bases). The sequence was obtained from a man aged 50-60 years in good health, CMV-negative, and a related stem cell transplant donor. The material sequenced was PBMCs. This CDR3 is CATRDKFTTGELFF. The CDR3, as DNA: TGTGCCACTCGGGACAAGTTTACGACCGGGGAGCTGTTTTTT.